This paragraph covers one TCR beta chain sequence. This sample was taken from a study of CD8 T cells in Susac syndrome. Sequencing of TCR beta covered CD8+ and CD4+ T cells obtained from blood. After removal of 1 base from V and 4 bases from J, the junction contained 6 bases not matched to a gene. Germline CDR1 LGHNA, CDR2 YNFKEQ. CDR3 size: 15 residues. The authors reverse transcribed roughly 0.5 to 1 ug RNA with random hexamers. TCRdb itself ran the immunoSEQ multiplex PCR reads through MiXCR, one entry per CDR3 protein. The sample records 100,000 or so distinct CDR3 sequences, about nine tenths being singletons.

The clonotype was recovered from a human donor in good health. This chain joins TRBV4-2 and TRBJ1-2; 7 nucleotides align to TRBD1. Sequencing was done on a sample of CD4+ T cells from PBMCs. CDR3 loop: CASSQVAGDSYGYTF. The DNA of the CDR3 is TGTGCCAGCAGCCAAGTGGCCGGGGACAGCTATGGCTACACCTTC.